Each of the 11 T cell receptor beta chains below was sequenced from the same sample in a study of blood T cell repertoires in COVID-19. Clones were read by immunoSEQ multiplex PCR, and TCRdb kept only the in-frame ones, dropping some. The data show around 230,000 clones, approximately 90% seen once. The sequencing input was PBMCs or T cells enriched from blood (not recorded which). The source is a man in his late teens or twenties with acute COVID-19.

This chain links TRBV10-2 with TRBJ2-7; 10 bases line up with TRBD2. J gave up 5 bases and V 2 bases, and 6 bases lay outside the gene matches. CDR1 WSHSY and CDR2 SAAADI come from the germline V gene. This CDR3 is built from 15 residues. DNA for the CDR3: TGCGCCAGCAGTGAGGCTAGCGGGAGTAACCACGAGCAGTACTTC. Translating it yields CASSEASGSNHEQYF.

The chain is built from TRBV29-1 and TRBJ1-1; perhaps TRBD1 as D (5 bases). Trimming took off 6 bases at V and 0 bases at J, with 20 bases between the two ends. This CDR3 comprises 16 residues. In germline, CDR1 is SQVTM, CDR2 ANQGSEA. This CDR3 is CSVAKGKGRVNTEAFF. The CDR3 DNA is TGCAGCGTGGCTAAGGGGAAGGGCCGGGTGAACACTGAAGCTTTCTTT.

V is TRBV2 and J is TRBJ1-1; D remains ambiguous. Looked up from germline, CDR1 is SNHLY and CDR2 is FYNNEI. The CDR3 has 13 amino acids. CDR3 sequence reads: CATVSVINTEAFF. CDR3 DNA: TGTGCTACCGTCAGCGTCATTAACACTGAAGCTTTCTTT.

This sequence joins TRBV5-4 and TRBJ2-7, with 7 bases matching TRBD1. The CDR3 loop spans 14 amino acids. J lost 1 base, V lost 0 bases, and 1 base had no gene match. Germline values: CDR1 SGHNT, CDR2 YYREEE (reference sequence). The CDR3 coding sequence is TGTGCCAGCAGCTTGGGGGACAGATCCTACGAGCAGTACTTC. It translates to CASSLGDRSYEQYF.

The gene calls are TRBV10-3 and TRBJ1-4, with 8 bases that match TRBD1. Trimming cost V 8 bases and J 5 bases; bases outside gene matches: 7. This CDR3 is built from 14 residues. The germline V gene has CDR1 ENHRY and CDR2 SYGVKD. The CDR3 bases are TGTGCCATCGGGGGGGGACAGGCAAATGAAAAACTGTTTTTT. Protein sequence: CAIGGGQANEKLFF.

CDR3 loop: CASSQDRDFSSYEQYF. CDR3 DNA: TGTGCCAGCAGCCAGGACCGGGACTTCAGCTCCTACGAGCAGTACTTC. This chain links TRBV4-2 with TRBJ2-7; weak D call: TRBD2 (6 bases). CDR3 length equals 16 residues. Germline-derived CDR1 and CDR2 are LGHNA and YNFKEQ. Trimming took off 3 bases at V and 0 bases at J, with 15 bases between the two ends.

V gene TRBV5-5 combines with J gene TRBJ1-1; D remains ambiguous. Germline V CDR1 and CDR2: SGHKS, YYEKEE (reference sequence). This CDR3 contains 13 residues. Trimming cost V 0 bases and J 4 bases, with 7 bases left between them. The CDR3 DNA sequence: TGTGCCAGCAGCTTGGGCGTGTCCACTGAAGCTTTCTTT. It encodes CASSLGVSTEAFF.

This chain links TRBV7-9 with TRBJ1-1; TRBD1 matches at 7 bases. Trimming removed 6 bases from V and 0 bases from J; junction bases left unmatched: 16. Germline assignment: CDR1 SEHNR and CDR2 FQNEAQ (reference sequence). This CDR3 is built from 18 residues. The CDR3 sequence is CASSHVTGRLHLNTEAFF. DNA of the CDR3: TGTGCCAGCAGTCATGTGACAGGGAGGTTACATTTGAACACTGAAGCTTTCTTT.

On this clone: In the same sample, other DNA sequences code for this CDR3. The CDR3 sequence is CASSSGAGNTIYF. The DNA of the CDR3 is TGTGCCAGCAGTTCAGGGGCCGGAAACACCATATATTTT. The J gene is TRBJ1-3, the V gene TRBV28; tentatively, D is TRBD1 (6 bases). There are 13 residues in the CDR3. The V end was cut by 4 bases, the J end by 4 bases, with 8 bases between. The germline gives CDR1 MDHEN, CDR2 SYDVKM.

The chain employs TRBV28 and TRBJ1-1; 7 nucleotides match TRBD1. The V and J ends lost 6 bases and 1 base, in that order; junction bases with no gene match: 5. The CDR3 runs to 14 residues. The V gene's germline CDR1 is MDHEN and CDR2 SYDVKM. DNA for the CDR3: TGTGCCAGCAGACTCGGACAGGCGAACACTGAAGCTTTCTTT. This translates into CASRLGQANTEAFF.

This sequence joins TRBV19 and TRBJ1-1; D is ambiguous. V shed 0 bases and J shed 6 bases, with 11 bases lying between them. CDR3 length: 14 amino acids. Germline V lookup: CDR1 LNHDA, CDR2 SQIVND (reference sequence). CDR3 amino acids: CASSIESQRPEAFF. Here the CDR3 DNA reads TGTGCCAGTAGTATAGAGAGTCAACGCCCTGAAGCTTTCTTT.